The rows below give T cell receptor beta chains drawn from one sample of a study of cytomegalovirus exposure and HLA in healthy donors. Clones were sequenced by immunoSEQ multiplex PCR, and TCRdb holds only the in-frame ones, with some missing. The sample consists of around 64,000 clones, roughly 87% of them appearing once. The specimen was PBMCs. These receptors were obtained from a female donor in good health and CMV-seronegative. The CDR3 runs from the conserved cysteine through the conserved F or W. A D gene is named only where the DNA matches it firmly. Clone size is not always given. Where it is, it says once, few, many or a class for expanded clones.

cdr3_nt cdr3_aa v_call d_call j_call clone_size
TGTGCCAGCTCCCTCGACGAACCGGGTCAAGCTTTCTTT CASSLDEPGQAFF TRBV18 . TRBJ1-1 .
TGTGCCAGCAGCTCCTCTCCGGGACAGCCAGAGACCCAGTACTTC CASSSSPGQPETQYF TRBV7-3 TRBD1 TRBJ2-5 .
TGTGCCAGCAGCTGGACAGGGGGCTATGGAAACACCATATATTTT CASSWTGGYGNTIYF TRBV11-2 TRBD1 TRBJ1-3 .
TGTGCCAGCAGTCTCGACAGGGGGCACGGGGAGCTGTTTTTT CASSLDRGHGELFF TRBV14 TRBD1 TRBJ2-2 .
TGTGCCAGCAGCCCTAGCCTAGGGACGCAGTATTTT CASSPSLGTQYF TRBV11-2 . TRBJ2-3 .
TGTGCCAGCAGCTTCGGAGGGACAGGGATGGGCAATCAGCCCCAGCATTTT CASSFGGTGMGNQPQHF TRBV5-4 TRBD1 TRBJ1-5 .
TGTGCCAGCAGTTTAGCTAGCGGGAACTACGAGCAGTACTTC CASSLASGNYEQYF TRBV27 TRBD2 TRBJ2-7 .
TGTGCCAGCAGCTCGGACAGGACCTACTATAATTCACCCCTCCACTTT CASSSDRTYYNSPLHF TRBV11-2 TRBD1 TRBJ1-6 .
TGTGCCAGCAGGCTAAAAGCGGGGGTGGCCTACAATGAGCAGTTCTTC CASRLKAGVAYNEQFF TRBV6-6 TRBD2 TRBJ2-1 .
TGCACCAGCGGCCAAGATGGGGGGTTCGGGACAGGGGTACAAGAGACCCAGTACTTC CTSGQDGGFGTGVQETQYF TRBV1 . TRBJ2-5 once
TGTGCCAGCAGCTTAGGAGGGACAGGCGCCTACAATGAGCAGTTCTTC CASSLGGTGAYNEQFF TRBV7-3 TRBD1 TRBJ2-1 .
TGTGCCAGCAGACCCGGGACAGGGTATCAGCCCCAGCATTTT CASRPGTGYQPQHF TRBV28 TRBD1 TRBJ1-5 .
TGTGCCAGCAGTCCGACGGGGGCAGATACGCAGTATTTT CASSPTGADTQYF TRBV6-6 . TRBJ2-3 .
TGCGCCAGCGGCGGACAGAACACCGGGGAGCTGTTTTTT CASGGQNTGELFF TRBV10-2 . TRBJ2-2 once
TGTGCCAGCAGCTTAGGGTGGGGGGGGAATGAGCAGTTCTTC CASSLGWGGNEQFF TRBV11-3 TRBD2 TRBJ2-1 .
TGTGCCAGCAGTTACTCGAACTACGAGCAGTACTTC CASSYSNYEQYF TRBV6-5 . TRBJ2-7 .
TGTGCCAGCAGTTACTCGTCTTCAGGGGGCGACACTGAAGCTTTCTTT CASSYSSSGGDTEAFF TRBV6-5 TRBD1 TRBJ1-1 .
TGTGCCAGCAGTCCAGGGGCTAGCACAGATACGCAGTATTTT CASSPGASTDTQYF TRBV28 . TRBJ2-3 .
TGTGCCAGCAGCTCCGGCCACAGTGCTGGGGCCAACGTCCTGACTTTC CASSSGHSAGANVLTF TRBV7-3 . TRBJ2-6 .
TGTGCCAGCAGCTTGCAGGGGGCCGCCGGGGAGCTGTTTTTT CASSLQGAAGELFF TRBV7-2 TRBD1 TRBJ2-2 .
TGTGCCAGCAGTCCCACAGGGTACGAGCAGTACTTC CASSPTGYEQYF TRBV7-9 . TRBJ2-7 once
TGTGCCAGCCGAACGACAGGGGATCGTGAGACCCAGTACTTC CASRTTGDRETQYF TRBV13 TRBD1 TRBJ2-5 .
TGCAGCGTGCGCCGGGACAGGGGCTCGGAGACCCAGTACTTC CSVRRDRGSETQYF TRBV29-1 TRBD1 TRBJ2-5 .
TGTGCCAGCAGCTTAGCCCTCAGCAATGAGCAGTTCTTC CASSLALSNEQFF TRBV7-8 . TRBJ2-1 few
TGTGTCATCAGTGAAACTCCCCCGGAGACCCAGTACTTC CVISETPPETQYF TRBV10-3 . TRBJ2-5 .
TGCAGCGTCCAGATTCCGGGACAGGGTTTCAATTCACCCCTCCACTTT CSVQIPGQGFNSPLHF TRBV29-1 TRBD1 TRBJ1-6 once
TGTTCCAGCAGCTTTTTCCCGGGGGGGGACGAGGGCTACACCTTC CSSSFFPGGDEGYTF TRBV7-9 . TRBJ1-2 .
TGTGCCAGCAGTTTATCGGGCGGGAGACTTAGCTACGAGCAGTACTTC CASSLSGGRLSYEQYF TRBV27 TRBD2 TRBJ2-7 once
TGTGCCAGCACCTTCCTAGCGGGAGTTTACGGCGGCTGCGAGCAGTACTTC CASTFLAGVYGGCEQYF TRBV7-6 TRBD2 TRBJ2-7 .